This TCR beta chain was documented in a study of patients and donors after allogeneic stem cell transplantation. TCRdb re-called the RT-PCR reads through MiXCR, storing one row per CDR3 protein. The table lists about 410,000 distinct CDR3 sequences, 16% of them singletons, with 6% to 8% in the top ten. Looked up from germline, CDR1 is MNHNS and CDR2 is SASEGT. V gave up 2 bases and J gave up 4 bases, with 8 bases separating them. This CDR3 is built from 14 residues. The clonotype originates from a human donor who was either an allogeneic HSCT recipient or a stem cell or donor lymphocyte infusion donor (not recorded which). It is not recorded whose cells these are; they may come from a transplant donor. The specimen was blood, either unsorted or a sorted T cell fraction (not recorded which). The chain employs TRBV6-1 and TRBJ1-4; unclear D gene. This chain's CDR3 is CASSEQPFNEKLFF. The CDR3 bases are TGTGCCAGCAGTGAACAGCCATTTAATGAAAAACTGTTTTTT.